The sequence of this T cell receptor (beta chain) was determined in a study of blood T cells in healthy people across ages. V shed 4 bases and J 6 bases; nucleotides not matched to a gene: 5. Germline values: CDR1 SGHRS, CDR2 YFSETQ. The CDR3 is 15 amino acids. This clonotype was counted only a few times. The authors ran a second PCR of 7 to 11 cycles using a sample-barcoded 5' primer and a J-beta primer mix. Each CDR3 protein is one row after TCRdb ran MiXCR on the 5' RACE reads. The sample lists just under 750,000 distinct CDR3 sequences; approximately 21% were seen once. This sequence was found in an older man in good health. Sequenced input: blood. This sequence joins TRBV5-1 and TRBJ2-2, with 11 bases lining up with TRBD2. This chain's CDR3 is CASSQTSGAPGELFF. The CDR3 DNA reads TGCGCCAGCAGCCAGACTAGCGGGGCGCCCGGGGAGCTGTTTTTT.